A single sample is the source of the 25 T cell receptor beta chains below, sequenced in a study of control samples from healthy donors and cancer patients. Profiled with immunoSEQ multiplex PCR; TCRdb holds only in-frame clones, not every one. Among about 58,000 clones listed, around 91% were seen once. The sequencing sample was made of PBMCs. Source of these receptors: a man between 60 and 75 years old with colorectal cancer.

The gene calls are TRBV5-8 and TRBJ2-5; D possibly corresponds to TRBD2 (5 bases). Germline loops: CDR1 SGHTS, CDR2 YDEGEE. The CDR3 consists of 12 residues. The V end was cut by 7 bases, the J end by 1 base, with 8 bases between. The CDR3, as DNA: TGTGCCAGCGGGGAGACCCAAGAGACCCAGTACTTC. This sequence encodes CASGETQETQYF.

A single count supports this clone. The V gene is TRBV6-6, the J gene TRBJ1-4, with a weak D call TRBD1 (6 bases). The CDR3 is 16 amino acids. Deletions cut 5 bases from V and 8 bases from J, with 21 bases between. Germline V gene data show CDR1 as MNHNY and CDR2 as SVGAGI (reference sequence). The CDR3 sequence: CASSPRRDTGREKLFF. The CDR3 nucleotides are TGTGCCAGCAGTCCAAGACGGGACACCGGCAGGGAAAAACTGTTTTTT.

This clone turned up a few times. The V call is TRBV7-9, the J call TRBJ2-1; D may be TRBD2 (5 bases). CDR3 length: 12 amino acids. Between the trimmed V and J ends, which lost 5 bases and 7 bases, there was a span of 9 bases. Germline values: CDR1 SEHNR, CDR2 FQNEAQ (reference sequence). CDR3 residues: CASSPTRNEQFF. As DNA, the CDR3 is TGTGCCAGCAGCCCCACTAGGAATGAGCAGTTCTTC.

The gene calls are TRBV7-2 and TRBJ1-2; 7 bases line up with TRBD1. Germline CDR1 reads SGHTA; CDR2 reads FQGNSA. The CDR3 has 17 amino acids. Trimming at V came to 0 bases and at J to 0 bases, leaving 7 bases not matched to a gene. CDR3 amino acids: CASSLAGGQPANYGYTF. The CDR3 bases are TGTGCCAGCAGCTTAGCCGGGGGACAGCCGGCTAACTATGGCTACACCTTC.

This chain connects TRBV5-8 to TRBJ2-4; 10 nucleotides align to TRBD1. J lost 0 bases, V lost 3 bases, and 3 bases had no gene match. The germline V gene has CDR1 SGHTS and CDR2 YDEGEE. The CDR3 is made up of 16 amino acids. CDR3 DNA sequence: TGTGCCAGCAGCTCGACAGGGGGCACAGCCAAAAACATTCAGTACTTC. Encoded protein: CASSSTGGTAKNIQYF.

The chain has TRBV3-1 (or the pseudogene TRBV3-2) and TRBJ2-2; D is undetermined. Germline CDR1 reads LGHDT; CDR2 reads YNNKEL (reference sequence). Trimming removed 0 bases at V and 6 bases at J, with 8 bases between. CDR3 length: 14 residues. CDR3 amino acids: CASSQERVAGELFF. The CDR3 DNA sequence: TGTGCCAGCAGCCAAGAAAGGGTCGCCGGGGAGCTGTTTTTT.

Judged by abundance, this clone is large. V and J are TRBV14 and TRBJ2-5, with no clear D. Trimming took off 0 bases at V and 6 bases at J, with 14 bases between the two ends. In germline, CDR1 is SGHDN, CDR2 FVKESK. This CDR3 comprises 15 residues. The CDR3 DNA is TGTGCCAGCAGCCAAGATTACGGGCCCACGAAGACCCAGTACTTC. Protein product: CASSQDYGPTKTQYF.

The chain is built from TRBV7-2 and TRBJ2-2; D is undetermined. The CDR3 length is 14 residues. V lost 2 bases and J lost 6, with 10 bases in between. The germline V gene has CDR1 SGHTA and CDR2 FQGNSA. Here the CDR3 reads CASSLTIGPGELFF. CDR3 in DNA: TGTGCCAGCAGCTTAACAATTGGTCCCGGGGAGCTGTTTTTT.

V gene TRBV27 combines with J gene TRBJ1-1; D remains ambiguous. Trimming stripped 8 bases from V and 4 bases from J, with 8 bases between. The CDR3 has 11 amino acids. CDR1 is MNHEY, CDR2 SMNVEV, per germline (reference sequence). The CDR3 sequence is CASVAITEAFF. In DNA, the CDR3 is TGTGCCAGCGTAGCCATCACTGAAGCTTTCTTT.

The genes are TRBV24-1 and TRBJ1-5, with no clear D. V was trimmed by 3 bases and J by 0 bases, leaving 5 bases between them. This CDR3 is built from 14 residues. The V gene's germline CDR1 is KGHDR and CDR2 SFDVKD. The CDR3 loop is CATSDGYSNQPQHF. DNA for the CDR3: TGTGCCACCAGTGATGGATATAGCAATCAGCCCCAGCATTTT.

The rearrangement joins TRBV29-1 to TRBJ2-3, with D tentatively TRBD2 (5 bases). The CDR3 contains 12 residues. Trimming removed 7 bases from V and 2 bases from J, with 10 bases in between. Germline CDR1 is SQVTM and CDR2 is ANQGSEA. CDR3: CSATGNTDTQYF. For the CDR3, the DNA is TGCAGCGCCACGGGAAACACAGATACGCAGTATTTT.

The genes are TRBV6-5 and TRBJ1-4; unclear D gene. This CDR3 contains 15 residues. Trimming removed 6 bases from V and 3 bases from J, with 14 bases in between. Germline values: CDR1 MNHEY, CDR2 SVGAGI. The CDR3 DNA follows: TGTGCCAGCAGCCAAACCCGGGCCGCTAATGAAAAACTGTTTTTT. Its translation: CASSQTRAANEKLFF.

The V call is TRBV15, the J call TRBJ1-3; no definite D call. The CDR3 contains 15 residues. The germline gives CDR1 LNHNV, CDR2 YYDKDF (reference sequence). The V end was cut by 5 bases, the J end by 0 bases, with 11 bases between. For the CDR3, the DNA is TGTGCCACCAGCCCAAGGACGGGCTCTGGAAACACCATATATTTT. Protein product: CATSPRTGSGNTIYF. Drawing the rest from reference TRBV15 and TRBJ1-3, the complete variable domain is DAMVIQNPRYQVTQFGKPVTLSCSQTLNHNVMYWYQQKSSQAPKLLFHYYDKDFNNEADTPDNFQSRRPNTSFCFLDIRSPGLGDTAMYLCATSPRTGSGNTIYFGEGSWLTVV.

The V gene is TRBV7-2, the J gene TRBJ2-2; D unclear. Between the trimmed V and J ends, which lost 5 bases and 2 bases, there was a span of 3 bases. Germline V gene sequence: CDR1 SGHTA, CDR2 FQGNSA. CDR3 size: 12 residues. CDR3 nucleotides: TGTGCCAGCAGCGCAAACACCGGGGAGCTGTTTTTT. This translates into CASSANTGELFF.

This chain uses TRBV6-2 or TRBV6-3 with TRBJ2-7; TRBD1 matches at 7 bases. With V trimmed by 4 bases and J by 5 bases, 8 bases remained unmatched. Germline V gene sequence: CDR1 MNHEY, CDR2 SVGEGT. This CDR3 comprises 14 residues. CDR3 loop: CASSSTLQGNEQYF. CDR3 nucleotides: TGTGCCAGCAGTTCAACACTACAGGGGAACGAGCAGTACTTC.

The chain carries TRBV7-8 and TRBJ2-2, with a possible D match to TRBD1 (5 bases). The V gene lost 4 bases and the J gene lost 7 bases, with 22 bases spanning the gap. This CDR3 region has 17 residues. Germline V gene sequence: CDR1 SGHVS, CDR2 FQNEAQ. The CDR3, as DNA: TGTGCCAGCAGCTCCCTATTGACCAGGGTCAATAACGGGGAGCTGTTTTTT. It translates to CASSSLLTRVNNGELFF.

The chain couples TRBV7-9 to TRBJ1-3, with D possibly matching TRBD1 (6 bases). CDR1 and CDR2 from the germline V gene are SEHNR and FQNEAQ (reference sequence). Deletions cut 5 bases from V and 7 bases from J, with 24 bases between. The CDR3 is made up of 17 amino acids. The CDR3 region has the DNA TGTGCCAGCAGCCCCCGCGCCCGGGGGGGCCCGGCGAACACCATATATTTT. Translating gives CASSPRARGGPANTIYF.

V is TRBV15 and J is TRBJ1-2, with TRBD1 matching over 7 bases. The CDR3 contains 17 residues. Per the germline V gene, CDR1 is LNHNV and CDR2 is YYDKDF (reference sequence). The V segment lost 0 bases and the J segment 8 bases; nucleotides outside the gene matches: 15. CDR3 in DNA: TGTGCCACCAGCAGAGATTCGGGACAGCTCACTATGCGGGGCTACACCTTC. This translates into CATSRDSGQLTMRGYTF. Using reference TRBV15 and TRBJ1-2 for the parts outside the CDR3, the full variable domain is DAMVIQNPRYQVTQFGKPVTLSCSQTLNHNVMYWYQQKSSQAPKLLFHYYDKDFNNEADTPDNFQSRRPNTSFCFLDIRSPGLGDTAMYLCATSRDSGQLTMRGYTFGSGTRLTVV.

The chain joins TRBV6-1 to TRBJ1-4, with a possible D match to TRBD1 (5 bases). CDR3 size: 16 residues. V was pared by 4 bases and J by 2 bases, with 14 bases between. CDR1 and CDR2 from the germline V gene are MNHNS and SASEGT. The CDR3 region is CASSVSRRGTNEKLFF. The DNA of the CDR3 is TGTGCCAGCAGTGTCTCCAGGAGGGGTACTAATGAAAAACTGTTTTTT.

The gene calls are TRBV5-8 and TRBJ1-2; possible D gene TRBD1, 6 bases. V lost 4 bases and J 6 bases, leaving 13 bases between the germline ends. CDR3 size: 13 residues. Germline CDR1 reads SGHTS; CDR2 reads YDEGEE. Here the CDR3 reads CASSPDSRHGYTF. Here the CDR3 DNA reads TGTGCCAGCAGCCCGGACAGCCGGCATGGCTACACCTTC.

This chain connects TRBV11-3 to TRBJ2-1, with a weak D call TRBD2 (6 bases). This CDR3 contains 12 residues. Germline CDR1 and CDR2: SGHNT and YENEEA. The ends were cut back, 6 bases at V and 6 bases at J, with 9 bases in the middle. The CDR3 DNA sequence: TGTGCCAGCAGGGGGGGAAGCAATGAGCAGTTCTTC. Its translation: CASRGGSNEQFF.

This chain links TRBV6-5 with TRBJ2-5; 10 positions match TRBD1. CDR3 size: 13 residues. V shed 6 bases and J 7 bases; nucleotides not matched to a gene: 5. The germline CDR1 and CDR2 sequences are MNHEY and SVGAGI. CDR3: CASRPRTGGTQYF. CDR3 bases: TGTGCCAGCAGACCCAGGACAGGGGGGACCCAGTACTTC.

DNA of the CDR3: TGCAGTGCTAGTGGTGGGGTTCTGGATGGAAACACCATATATTTT. Translated: CSASGGVLDGNTIYF. The chain is built from TRBV20-1 and TRBJ1-3; D not certain. The length of the CDR3 is 15 residues. CDR1 is DFQATT, CDR2 SNEGSKA, per germline (reference sequence). Trimming took 3 bases from V and 3 from J, leaving 15 bases between them.

This chain connects TRBV30 to TRBJ2-2; 8 positions agree with TRBD2. Germline V gene sequence: CDR1 GTSNPN, CDR2 SVGIG (reference sequence). The ends lost 2 bases at V and 7 bases at J; junction bases unmatched: 6. This CDR3 is built from 14 residues. CDR3 DNA: TGTGCCTGGAGTAGAGCGGGGGTGGGCGGGGAGCTGTTTTTT. It yields the protein CAWSRAGVGGELFF.

This sequence joins TRBV5-1 and TRBJ1-1, with D maybe TRBD1 (5 bases). V was clipped by 2 bases and J by 0 bases, with 11 bases between them. Germline CDR1 is SGHRS and CDR2 is YFSETQ. The CDR3 loop spans 15 amino acids. CDR3 sequence reads: CASSLQANLNTEAFF. In DNA, the CDR3 is TGCGCCAGCAGCTTACAGGCGAACTTGAACACTGAAGCTTTCTTT.